There are a few counts of the clone carrying this TCR beta chain. Its antigen is unidentified. Reverse transcription of all isolated RNA meant that expressed TCRB transcripts were sequenced. The method was immunoSEQ multiplex PCR; TCRdb's version includes in-frame clones alone and lacks a portion of them. In the table there are under 450,000 clones, approximately 15% of which are singletons. The data were obtained in a study of beta chain features in type 1 diabetes. Study-level results: Compared with healthy donors, patients appeared to share more similar naive, central memory and regulatory TCRB repertoires.

Looked up from germline, CDR1 is PRHDT and CDR2 is FYEKMQ (reference sequence). The ends were cut back, 5 bases at V and 5 bases at J, with 8 bases in the middle. The CDR3 extends over 12 amino acids. J is TRBJ2-3 and V is TRBV13; D gene ambiguous. This receptor was obtained from a woman between 18 and 29 years old in good health. The specimen was naive CD4+ T cells from blood. Here the CDR3 DNA reads TGTGCCAGCAGCCCACGAGTAGATACGCAGTATTTT. Translated: CASSPRVDTQYF.